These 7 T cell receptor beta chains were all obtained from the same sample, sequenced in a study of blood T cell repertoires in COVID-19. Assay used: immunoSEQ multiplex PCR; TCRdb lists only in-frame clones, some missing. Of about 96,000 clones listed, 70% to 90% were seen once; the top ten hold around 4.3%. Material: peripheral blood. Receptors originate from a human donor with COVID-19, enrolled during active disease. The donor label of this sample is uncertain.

CDR3 amino acids: CATSKPVSPRDRDGYTF. As DNA, the CDR3 is TGTGCCACCAGCAAGCCTGTGTCTCCCCGGGACAGGGATGGCTACACCTTC. The V gene is TRBV15, the J gene TRBJ1-2; 9 nucleotides align to TRBD1. The J segment lost 6 bases and the V segment lost 4 bases, leaving 15 bases of the junction unmatched. This CDR3 has 17 residues. Per germline, CDR1 LNHNV and CDR2 YYDKDF (reference sequence).

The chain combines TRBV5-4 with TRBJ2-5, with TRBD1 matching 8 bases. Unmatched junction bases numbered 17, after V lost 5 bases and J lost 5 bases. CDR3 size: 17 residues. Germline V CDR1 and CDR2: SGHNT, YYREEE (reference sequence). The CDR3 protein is CASSPTSTGGLGETQYF. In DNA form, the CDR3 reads TGTGCCAGCAGTCCCACGAGCACAGGGGGATTGGGGGAGACCCAGTACTTC. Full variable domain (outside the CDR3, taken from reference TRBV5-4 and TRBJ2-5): ETGVTQSPTHLIKTRGQQVTLRCSSQSGHNTVSWYQQALGQGPQFIFQYYREEENGRGNFPPRFSGLQFPNYSSELNVNALELDDSALYLCASSPTSTGGLGETQYFGPGTRLLVL.

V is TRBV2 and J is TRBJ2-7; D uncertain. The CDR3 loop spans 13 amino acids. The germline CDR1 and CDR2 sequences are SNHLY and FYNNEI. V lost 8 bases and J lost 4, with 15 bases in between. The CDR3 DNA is TGTGCCAGCGGCGGCCCGACTGTATACGAGCAGTACTTC. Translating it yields CASGGPTVYEQYF.

The CDR3 DNA follows: TGTGCCAGCAGTTACTCATCACAGGGGTTTGGTGGCTACACCTTC. This encodes CASSYSSQGFGGYTF. The gene calls are TRBV6-5 and TRBJ1-2; 7 bases are a match to TRBD1. The trim removed 0 bases at V and 7 bases at J, leaving 8 bases unmatched. This CDR3 is built from 15 residues. CDR1 and CDR2 from the germline V gene are MNHEY and SVGAGI.

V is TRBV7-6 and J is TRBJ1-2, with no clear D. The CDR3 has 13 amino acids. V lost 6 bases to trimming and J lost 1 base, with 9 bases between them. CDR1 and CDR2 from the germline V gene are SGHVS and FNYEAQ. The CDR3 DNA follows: TGTGCCAGCAGTCAAACTTATAACTATGGCTACACCTTC. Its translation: CASSQTYNYGYTF.

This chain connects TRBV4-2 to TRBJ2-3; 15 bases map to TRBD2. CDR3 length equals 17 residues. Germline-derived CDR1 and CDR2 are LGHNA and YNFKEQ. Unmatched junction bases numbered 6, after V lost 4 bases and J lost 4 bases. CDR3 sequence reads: CASSPGLAGGGADTQYF. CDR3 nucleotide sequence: TGTGCCAGCAGCCCAGGACTAGCGGGAGGGGGGGCAGATACGCAGTATTTT.

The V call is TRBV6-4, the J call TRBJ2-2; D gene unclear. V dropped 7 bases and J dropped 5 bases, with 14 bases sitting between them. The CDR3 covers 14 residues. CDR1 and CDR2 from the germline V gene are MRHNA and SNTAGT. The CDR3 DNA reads TGTGCCAGCACGTCCGCGTTCGAAACCGGGGAGCTGTTTTTT. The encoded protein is CASTSAFETGELFF.